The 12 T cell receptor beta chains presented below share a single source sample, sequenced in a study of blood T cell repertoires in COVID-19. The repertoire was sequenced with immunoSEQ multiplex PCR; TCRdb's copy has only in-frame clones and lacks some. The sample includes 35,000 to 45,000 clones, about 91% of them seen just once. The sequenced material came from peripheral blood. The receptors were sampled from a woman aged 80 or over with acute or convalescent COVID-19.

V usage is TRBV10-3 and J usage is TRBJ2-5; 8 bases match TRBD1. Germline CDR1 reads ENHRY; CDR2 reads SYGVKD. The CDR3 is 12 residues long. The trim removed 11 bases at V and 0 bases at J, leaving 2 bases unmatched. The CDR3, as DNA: TGTGCCTCAGGGGGCTACCAAGAGACCCAGTACTTC. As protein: CASGGYQETQYF.

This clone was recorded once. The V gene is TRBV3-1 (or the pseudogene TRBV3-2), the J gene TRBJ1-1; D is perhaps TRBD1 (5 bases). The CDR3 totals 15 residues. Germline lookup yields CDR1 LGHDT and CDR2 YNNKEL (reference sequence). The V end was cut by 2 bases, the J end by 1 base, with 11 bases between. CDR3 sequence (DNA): TGTGCCAGCAGCCAAATGGGGGGAGGGAACACTGAAGCTTTCTTT. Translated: CASSQMGGGNTEAFF.

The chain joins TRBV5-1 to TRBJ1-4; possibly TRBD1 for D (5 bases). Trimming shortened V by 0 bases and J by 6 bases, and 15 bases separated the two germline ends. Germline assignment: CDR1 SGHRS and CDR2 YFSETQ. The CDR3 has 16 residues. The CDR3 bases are TGCGCCAGCAGCTTGGTGGGCAGCCCGGGGGATGAAAAACTGTTTTTT. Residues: CASSLVGSPGDEKLFF.

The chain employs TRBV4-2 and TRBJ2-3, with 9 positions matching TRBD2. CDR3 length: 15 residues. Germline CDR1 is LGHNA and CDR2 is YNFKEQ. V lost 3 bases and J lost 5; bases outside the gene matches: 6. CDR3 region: CASSHSSGVEDTQYF. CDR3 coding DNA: TGTGCCAGCAGCCATTCTAGCGGGGTTGAAGATACGCAGTATTTT.

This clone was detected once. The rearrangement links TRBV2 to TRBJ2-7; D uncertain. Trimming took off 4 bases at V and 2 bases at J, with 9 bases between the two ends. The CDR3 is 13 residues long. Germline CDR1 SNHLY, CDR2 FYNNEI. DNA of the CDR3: TGTGCCAGCAGTGCCGAGGCAGCCTACGAGCAGTACTTC. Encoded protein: CASSAEAAYEQYF. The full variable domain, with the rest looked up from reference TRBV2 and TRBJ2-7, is EPEVTQTPSHQVTQMGQEVILRCVPISNHLYFYWYRQILGQKVEFLVSFYNNEISEKSEIFDDQFSVERPDGSNFTLKIRSTKLEDSAMYFCASSAEAAYEQYFGPGTRLTVT.

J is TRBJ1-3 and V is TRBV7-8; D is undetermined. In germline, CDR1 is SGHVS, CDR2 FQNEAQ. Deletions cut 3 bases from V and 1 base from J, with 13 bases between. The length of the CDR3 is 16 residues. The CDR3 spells CASSLNIRSSGNTIYF. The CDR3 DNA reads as TGTGCCAGCAGCTTGAACATCCGGAGTTCTGGAAACACCATATATTTT.

This chain's CDR3 is CATRRDRVAYEQYF. The CDR3 DNA follows: TGTGCCACCAGACGGGACAGGGTGGCCTACGAGCAGTACTTC. The chain carries TRBV15 and TRBJ2-7, with 9 bases matching TRBD1. V gave up 6 bases and J gave up 2 bases; unmatched junction bases: 5. This CDR3 region has 14 residues. Germline V gives CDR1 LNHNV, CDR2 YYDKDF (reference sequence).

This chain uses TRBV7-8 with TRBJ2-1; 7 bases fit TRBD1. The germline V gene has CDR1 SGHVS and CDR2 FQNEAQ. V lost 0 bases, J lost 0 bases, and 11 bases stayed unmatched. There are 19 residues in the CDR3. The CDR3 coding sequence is TGTGCCAGCAGCTTAGCGCCAAAGGGGGCGCAGGGCTCCTACAATGAGCAGTTCTTC. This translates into CASSLAPKGAQGSYNEQFF.

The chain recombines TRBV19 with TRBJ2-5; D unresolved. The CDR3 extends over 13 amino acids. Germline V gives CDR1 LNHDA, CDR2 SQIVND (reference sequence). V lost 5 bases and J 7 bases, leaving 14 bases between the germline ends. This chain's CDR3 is CASSYATSGTQYF. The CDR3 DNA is TGTGCCAGTAGTTATGCCACATCGGGGACCCAGTACTTC.

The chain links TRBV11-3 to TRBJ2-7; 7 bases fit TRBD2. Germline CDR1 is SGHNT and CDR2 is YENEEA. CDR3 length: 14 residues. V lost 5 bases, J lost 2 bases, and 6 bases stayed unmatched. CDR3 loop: CASSRGGGPYEQYF. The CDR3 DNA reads TGTGCCAGCAGCCGCGGGGGAGGGCCCTACGAGCAGTACTTC.

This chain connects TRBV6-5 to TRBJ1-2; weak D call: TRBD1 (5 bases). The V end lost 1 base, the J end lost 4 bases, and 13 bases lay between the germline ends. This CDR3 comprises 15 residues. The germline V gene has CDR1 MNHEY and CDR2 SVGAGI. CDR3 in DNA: TGTGCCAGCAGTTACTTGGAGGGGTGGGGCTATGGCTACACCTTC. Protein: CASSYLEGWGYGYTF.

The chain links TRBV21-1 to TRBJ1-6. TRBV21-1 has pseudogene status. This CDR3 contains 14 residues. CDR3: CAAGMGLSNSPLHF. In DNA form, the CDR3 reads TGTGCCGCCGGGATGGGACTATCGAATTCACCCCTCCACTTT.